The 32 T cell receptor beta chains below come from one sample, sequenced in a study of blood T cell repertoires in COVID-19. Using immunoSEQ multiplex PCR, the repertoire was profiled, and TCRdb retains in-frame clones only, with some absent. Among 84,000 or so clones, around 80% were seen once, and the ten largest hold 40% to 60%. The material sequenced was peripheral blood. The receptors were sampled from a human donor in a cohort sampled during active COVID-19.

The CDR3 DNA is TGTGCCAGCAGCTTTAACGGACTAGCGGAGAACACCGGGGAGCTGTTTTTT. Its translation is CASSFNGLAENTGELFF. The chain carries TRBV11-2 and TRBJ2-2; TRBD2 agrees at 10 bases. CDR3 length equals 17 residues. Germline V gene lookup returns CDR1 SGHAT and CDR2 FQNNGV. With V trimmed by 3 bases and J by 1 base, 5 bases remained unmatched.

The chain's CDR3 is CASRTGVSYNEQFF. The DNA for the CDR3 is TGTGCCAGCCGGACTGGGGTCTCCTACAATGAGCAGTTCTTC. This rearrangement joins TRBV19 to TRBJ2-1; weak D call: TRBD2 (5 bases). V shed 9 bases and J shed 0 bases, with 12 bases lying between them. The CDR3 covers 14 residues. Looked up from germline, CDR1 is LNHDA and CDR2 is SQIVND (reference sequence).

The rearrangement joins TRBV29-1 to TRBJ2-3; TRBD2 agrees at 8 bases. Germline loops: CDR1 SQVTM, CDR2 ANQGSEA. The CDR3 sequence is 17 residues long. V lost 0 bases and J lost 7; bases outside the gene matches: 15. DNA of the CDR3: TGCAGCGTTGAAGATTATGCAGGTCGGCTAGCGGGCAATACGCAGTATTTT. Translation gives CSVEDYAGRLAGNTQYF.

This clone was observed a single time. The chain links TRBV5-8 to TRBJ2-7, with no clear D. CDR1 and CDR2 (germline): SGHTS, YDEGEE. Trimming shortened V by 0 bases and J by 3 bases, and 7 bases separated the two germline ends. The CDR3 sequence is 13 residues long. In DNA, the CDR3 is TGTGCCAGCAGCTTGGGCGGAGTCTACGAGCAGTACTTC. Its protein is CASSLGGVYEQYF.

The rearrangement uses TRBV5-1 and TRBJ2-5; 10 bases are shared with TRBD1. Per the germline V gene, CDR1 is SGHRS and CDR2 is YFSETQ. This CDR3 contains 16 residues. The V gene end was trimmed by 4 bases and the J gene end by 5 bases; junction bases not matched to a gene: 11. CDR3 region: CASSPGTGDYAETQYF. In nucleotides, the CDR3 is TGCGCCAGCAGCCCAGGGACAGGGGATTATGCGGAGACCCAGTACTTC.

The CDR3 bases are TGTGCCAGCACCCGGACAGGTGGAAACACCATATATTTT. It yields the protein CASTRTGGNTIYF. The chain links TRBV28 to TRBJ1-3, with TRBD1 matching over 7 bases. J was trimmed by 3 bases and V by 7 bases; bases with no gene match: 3. Germline V gene sequence: CDR1 MDHEN, CDR2 SYDVKM. The CDR3 is 13 residues long.

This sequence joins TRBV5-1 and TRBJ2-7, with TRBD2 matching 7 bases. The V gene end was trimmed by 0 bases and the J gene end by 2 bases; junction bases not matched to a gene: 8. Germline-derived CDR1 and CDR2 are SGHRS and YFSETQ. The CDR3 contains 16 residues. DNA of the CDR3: TGCGCCAGCAGCTTGGGGAGCGGGATACGGACCTACGAGCAGTACTTC. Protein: CASSLGSGIRTYEQYF.

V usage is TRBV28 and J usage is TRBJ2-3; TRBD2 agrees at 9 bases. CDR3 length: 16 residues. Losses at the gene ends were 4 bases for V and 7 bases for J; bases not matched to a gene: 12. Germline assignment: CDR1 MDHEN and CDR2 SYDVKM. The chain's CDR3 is CASSSPGSGSGYTQYF. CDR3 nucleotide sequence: TGTGCCAGCAGTTCCCCGGGTAGCGGGAGTGGATATACGCAGTATTTT.

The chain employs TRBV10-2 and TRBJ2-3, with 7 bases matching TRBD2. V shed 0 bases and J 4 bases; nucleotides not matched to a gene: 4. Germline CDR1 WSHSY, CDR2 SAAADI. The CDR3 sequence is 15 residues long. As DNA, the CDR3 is TGCGCCAGCAGTGAGTCTGCGGGAGCAGCAGATACGCAGTATTTT. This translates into CASSESAGAADTQYF.

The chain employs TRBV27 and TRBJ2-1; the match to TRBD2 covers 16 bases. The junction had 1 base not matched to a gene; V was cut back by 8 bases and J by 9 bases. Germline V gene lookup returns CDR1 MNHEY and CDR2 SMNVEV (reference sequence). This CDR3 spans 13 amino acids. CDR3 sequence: CASGTSGRVEQFF. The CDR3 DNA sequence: TGTGCCAGCGGGACTAGCGGGAGGGTTGAGCAGTTCTTC.

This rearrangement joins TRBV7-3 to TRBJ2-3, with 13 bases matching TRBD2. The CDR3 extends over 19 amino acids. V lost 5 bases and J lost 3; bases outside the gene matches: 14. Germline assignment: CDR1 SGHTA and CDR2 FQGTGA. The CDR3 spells CASSLYTSGRAGWTDTQYF. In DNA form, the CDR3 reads TGTGCCAGCAGCCTATACACTAGCGGGAGGGCCGGGTGGACAGATACGCAGTATTTT. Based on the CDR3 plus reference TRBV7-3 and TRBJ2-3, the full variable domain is GAGVSQTPSNKVTEKGKYVELRCDPISGHTALYWYRQSLGQGPEFLIYFQGTGAADDSGLPNDRFFAVRPEGSVSTLKIQRTERGDSAVYLCASSLYTSGRAGWTDTQYFGPGTRLTVL.

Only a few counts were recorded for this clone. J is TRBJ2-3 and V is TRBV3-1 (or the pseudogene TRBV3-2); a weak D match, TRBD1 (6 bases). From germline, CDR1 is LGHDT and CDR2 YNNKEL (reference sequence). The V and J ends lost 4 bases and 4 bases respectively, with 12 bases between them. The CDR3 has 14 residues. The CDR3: CASSPRPGADTQYF. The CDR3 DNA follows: TGTGCCAGCAGCCCCCGACCAGGGGCAGATACGCAGTATTTT.

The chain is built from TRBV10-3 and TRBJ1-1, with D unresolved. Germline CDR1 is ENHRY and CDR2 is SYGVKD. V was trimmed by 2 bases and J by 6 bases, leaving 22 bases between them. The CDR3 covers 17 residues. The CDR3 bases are TGTGCCATCAGTGAGACGGAGGGAGGCGGTTTGGCAGCTGAAGCTTTCTTT. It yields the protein CAISETEGGGLAAEAFF.

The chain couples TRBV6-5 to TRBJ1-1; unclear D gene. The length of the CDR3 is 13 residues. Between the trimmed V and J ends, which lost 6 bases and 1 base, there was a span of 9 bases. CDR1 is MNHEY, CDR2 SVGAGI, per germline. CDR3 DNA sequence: TGTGCCAGCAGACACGGGGAGAACACTGAAGCTTTCTTT. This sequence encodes CASRHGENTEAFF.

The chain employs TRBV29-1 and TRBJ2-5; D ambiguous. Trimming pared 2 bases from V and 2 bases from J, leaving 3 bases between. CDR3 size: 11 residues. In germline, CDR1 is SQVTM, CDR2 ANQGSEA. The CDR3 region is CSVEQQETQYF. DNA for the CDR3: TGCAGCGTTGAACAGCAAGAGACCCAGTACTTC.

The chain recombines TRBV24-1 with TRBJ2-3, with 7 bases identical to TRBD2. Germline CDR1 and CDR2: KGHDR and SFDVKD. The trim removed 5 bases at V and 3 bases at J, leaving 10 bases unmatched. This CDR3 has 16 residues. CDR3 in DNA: TGTGCCACCAGTGCCTTGGGGGAGGGAGGGACAGATACGCAGTATTTT. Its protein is CATSALGEGGTDTQYF.

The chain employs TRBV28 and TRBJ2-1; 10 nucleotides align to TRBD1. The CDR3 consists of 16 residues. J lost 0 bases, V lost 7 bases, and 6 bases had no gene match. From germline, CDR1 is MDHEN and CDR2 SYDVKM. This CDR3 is CASTRQGALSYNEQFF. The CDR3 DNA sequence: TGTGCCAGCACGAGACAGGGGGCCCTCTCCTACAATGAGCAGTTCTTC. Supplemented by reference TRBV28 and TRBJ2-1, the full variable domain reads DVKVTQSSRYLVKRTGEKVFLECVQDMDHENMFWYRQDPGLGLRLIYFSYDVKMKEKGDIPEGYSVSREKKERFSLILESASTNQTSMYLCASTRQGALSYNEQFFGPGTRLTVL.

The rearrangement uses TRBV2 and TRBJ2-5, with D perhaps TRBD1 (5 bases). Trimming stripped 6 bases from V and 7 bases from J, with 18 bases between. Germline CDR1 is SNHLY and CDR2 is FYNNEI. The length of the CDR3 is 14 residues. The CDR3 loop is CASRFTGDFWTQYF. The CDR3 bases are TGTGCCAGCAGGTTCACAGGTGACTTTTGGACCCAGTACTTC.

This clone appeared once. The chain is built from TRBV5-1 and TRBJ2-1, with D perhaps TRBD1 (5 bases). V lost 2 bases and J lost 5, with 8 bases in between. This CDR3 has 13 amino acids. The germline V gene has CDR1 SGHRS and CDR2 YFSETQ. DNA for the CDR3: TGCGCCAGCAGCTTACAGGAAAACAATGAGCAGTTCTTC. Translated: CASSLQENNEQFF.

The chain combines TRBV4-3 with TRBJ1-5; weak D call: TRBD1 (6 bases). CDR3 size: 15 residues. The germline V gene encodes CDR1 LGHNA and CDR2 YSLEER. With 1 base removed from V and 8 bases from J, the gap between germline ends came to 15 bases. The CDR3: CASSQVAGVGEPQHF. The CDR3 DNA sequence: TGCGCCAGCAGCCAAGTTGCAGGGGTCGGCGAGCCCCAGCATTTT.

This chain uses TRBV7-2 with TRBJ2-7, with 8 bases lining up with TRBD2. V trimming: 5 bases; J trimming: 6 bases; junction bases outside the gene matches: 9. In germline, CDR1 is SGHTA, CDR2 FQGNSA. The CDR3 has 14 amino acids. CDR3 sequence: CASSTGGGWGEQYF. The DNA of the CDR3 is TGTGCCAGCAGCACCGGGGGGGGATGGGGCGAGCAGTACTTC.

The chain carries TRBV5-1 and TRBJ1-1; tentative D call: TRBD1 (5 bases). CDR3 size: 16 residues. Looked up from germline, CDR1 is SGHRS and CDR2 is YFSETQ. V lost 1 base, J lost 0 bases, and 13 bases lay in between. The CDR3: CASSLPRQTLNTEAFF. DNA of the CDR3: TGCGCCAGCAGCTTGCCCAGACAGACACTGAACACTGAAGCTTTCTTT. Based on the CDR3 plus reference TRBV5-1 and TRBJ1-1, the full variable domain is KAGVTQTPRYLIKTRGQQVTLSCSPISGHRSVSWYQQTPGQGLQFLFEYFSETQRNKGNFPGRFSGRQFSNSRSEMNVSTLELGDSALYLCASSLPRQTLNTEAFFGQGTRLTVV.

In DNA, the CDR3 is TGTGCCAGCAGTTCTAGCGGGAGAACAGATACGCAGTATTTT. Translating gives CASSSSGRTDTQYF. The V gene is TRBV6-5, the J gene TRBJ2-3; TRBD2 matches at 10 bases. Germline CDR1 reads MNHEY; CDR2 reads SVGAGI. The junction had 1 base not matched to a gene; V was cut back by 4 bases and J by 3 bases. This CDR3 is built from 14 residues.

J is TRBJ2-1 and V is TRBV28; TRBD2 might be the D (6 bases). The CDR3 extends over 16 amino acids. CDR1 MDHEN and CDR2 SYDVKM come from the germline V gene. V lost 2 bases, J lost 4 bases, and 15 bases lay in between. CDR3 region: CASSLTPGLIYNEQFF. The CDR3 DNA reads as TGTGCCAGCAGTTTAACACCGGGACTGATATACAATGAGCAGTTCTTC.

CDR3 nucleotides: TGTGCCAGCAGCGTAGGGGCGGGAAGTCTGTACGAGCAGTACTTC. Residues: CASSVGAGSLYEQYF. The chain has TRBV9 and TRBJ2-7; possible D gene TRBD2, 6 bases. The germline V gene has CDR1 SGDLS and CDR2 YYNGEE. The V end lost 0 bases, the J end lost 4 bases, and 14 bases lay between the germline ends. This CDR3 has 15 residues.

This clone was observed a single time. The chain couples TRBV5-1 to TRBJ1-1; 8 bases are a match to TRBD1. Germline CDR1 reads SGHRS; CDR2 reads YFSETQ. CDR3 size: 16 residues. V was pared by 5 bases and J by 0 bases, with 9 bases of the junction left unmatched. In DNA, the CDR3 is TGCGCCAGCAGTCACGGACAGGGAGGAGTGAACACTGAAGCTTTCTTT. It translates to CASSHGQGGVNTEAFF.

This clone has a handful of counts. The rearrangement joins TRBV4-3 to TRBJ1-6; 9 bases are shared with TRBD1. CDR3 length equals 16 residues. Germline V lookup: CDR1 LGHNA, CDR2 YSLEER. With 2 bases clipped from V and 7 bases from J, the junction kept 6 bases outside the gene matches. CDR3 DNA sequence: TGCGCCAGCAGCCAAAAGACAGGGGGTTCAAATTCACCCCTCCACTTT. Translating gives CASSQKTGGSNSPLHF.

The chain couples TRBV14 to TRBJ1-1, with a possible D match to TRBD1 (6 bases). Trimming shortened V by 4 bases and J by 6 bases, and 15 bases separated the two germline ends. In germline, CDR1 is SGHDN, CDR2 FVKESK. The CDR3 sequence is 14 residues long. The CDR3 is CASSRKRGYAEAFF. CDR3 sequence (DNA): TGTGCCAGCAGCCGAAAAAGGGGGTACGCTGAAGCTTTCTTT.

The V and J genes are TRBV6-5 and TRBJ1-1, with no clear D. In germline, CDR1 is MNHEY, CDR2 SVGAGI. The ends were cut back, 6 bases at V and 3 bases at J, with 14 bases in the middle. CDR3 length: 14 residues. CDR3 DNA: TGTGCCAGCAGCCCCGAAAGTCAGGACACTGAAGCTTTCTTT. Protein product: CASSPESQDTEAFF.

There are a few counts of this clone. This CDR3 is CARTDTNTGELFF. CDR3 DNA sequence: TGTGCCAGGACGGACACCAACACCGGGGAGCTGTTTTTT. This chain uses TRBV7-2 with TRBJ2-2; the D gene is possibly TRBD1 (5 bases). The length of the CDR3 is 13 residues. The V and J ends lost 9 bases and 2 bases respectively, with 10 bases between them. CDR1 and CDR2 from the germline V gene are SGHTA and FQGNSA.

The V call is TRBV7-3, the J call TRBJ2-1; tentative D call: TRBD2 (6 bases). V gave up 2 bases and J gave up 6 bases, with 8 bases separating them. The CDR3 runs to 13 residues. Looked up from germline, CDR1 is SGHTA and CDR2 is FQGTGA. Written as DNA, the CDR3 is TGTGCCAGCAGCTTAGGAGGGGTCAATGAGCAGTTCTTC. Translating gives CASSLGGVNEQFF.

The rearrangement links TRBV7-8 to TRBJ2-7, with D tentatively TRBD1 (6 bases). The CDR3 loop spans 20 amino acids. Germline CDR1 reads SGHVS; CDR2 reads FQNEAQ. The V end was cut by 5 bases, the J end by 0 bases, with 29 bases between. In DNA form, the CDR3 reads TGTGCCAGCAGCCCCTTGGCGGCCAGCAGGGGCGGATTTAGCTCCTACGAGCAGTACTTC. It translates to CASSPLAASRGGFSSYEQYF.